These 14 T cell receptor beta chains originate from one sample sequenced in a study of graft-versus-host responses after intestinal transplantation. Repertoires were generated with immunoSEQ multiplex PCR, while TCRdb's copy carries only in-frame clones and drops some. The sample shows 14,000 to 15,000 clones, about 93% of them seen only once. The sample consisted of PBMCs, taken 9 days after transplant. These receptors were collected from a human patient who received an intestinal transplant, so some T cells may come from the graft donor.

CDR3 amino acids: CASSMGTGPNQPQHF. The CDR3 DNA follows: TGTGCCAGTAGTATGGGGACAGGACCAAATCAGCCCCAGCATTTT. The chain uses TRBV19 and TRBJ1-5; 8 bases match TRBD1. The germline V gene encodes CDR1 LNHDA and CDR2 SQIVND (reference sequence). V dropped 3 bases and J dropped 4; count of bases not matched to a gene: 5. The CDR3 is made up of 15 amino acids.

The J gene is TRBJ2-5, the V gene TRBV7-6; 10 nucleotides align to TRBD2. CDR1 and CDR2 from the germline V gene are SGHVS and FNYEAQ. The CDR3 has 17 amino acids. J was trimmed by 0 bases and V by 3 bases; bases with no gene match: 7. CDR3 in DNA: TGTGCCAGCAGCTTGGTAGCGGGAGGCAGTTACCAAGAGACCCAGTACTTC. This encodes CASSLVAGGSYQETQYF.

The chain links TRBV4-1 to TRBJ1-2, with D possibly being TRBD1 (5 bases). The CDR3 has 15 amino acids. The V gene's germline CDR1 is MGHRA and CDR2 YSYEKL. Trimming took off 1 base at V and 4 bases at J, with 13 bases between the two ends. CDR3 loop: CASSQGAGWSYGYTF. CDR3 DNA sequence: TGCGCCAGCAGCCAAGGGGCAGGGTGGAGCTATGGCTACACCTTC.

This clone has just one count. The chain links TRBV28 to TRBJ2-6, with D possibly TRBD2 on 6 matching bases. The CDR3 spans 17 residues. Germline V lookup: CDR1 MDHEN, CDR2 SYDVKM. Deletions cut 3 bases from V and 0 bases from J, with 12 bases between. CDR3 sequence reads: CASSFGGRSSGANVLTF. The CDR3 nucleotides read TGTGCCAGCAGTTTCGGAGGGAGGTCCTCTGGGGCCAACGTCCTGACTTTC.

CDR3 loop: CASSEWLAGVSTDTQYF. The CDR3 nucleotides read TGTGCCAGCAGTGAATGGTTAGCGGGGGTTAGCACAGATACGCAGTATTTT. The V call is TRBV25-1, the J call TRBJ2-3; 9 bases align to TRBD2. With 1 base clipped from V and 0 bases from J, the junction kept 5 bases outside the gene matches. Germline V gene sequence: CDR1 MGHDK, CDR2 SYGVNS. This CDR3 comprises 17 residues.

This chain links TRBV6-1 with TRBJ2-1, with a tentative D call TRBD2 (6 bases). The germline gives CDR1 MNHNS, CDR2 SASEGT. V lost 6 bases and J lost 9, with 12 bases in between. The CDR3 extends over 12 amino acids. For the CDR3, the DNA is TGTGCCAGCAGAGATTGGGGAGGTGAGCAGTTCTTC. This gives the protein CASRDWGGEQFF.

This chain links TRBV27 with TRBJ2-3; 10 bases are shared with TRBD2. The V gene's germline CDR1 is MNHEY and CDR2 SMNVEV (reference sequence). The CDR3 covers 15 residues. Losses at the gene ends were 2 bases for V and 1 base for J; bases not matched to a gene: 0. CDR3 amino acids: CASSLLAGGTDTQYF. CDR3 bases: TGTGCCAGCAGTTTACTAGCGGGGGGCACAGATACGCAGTATTTT.

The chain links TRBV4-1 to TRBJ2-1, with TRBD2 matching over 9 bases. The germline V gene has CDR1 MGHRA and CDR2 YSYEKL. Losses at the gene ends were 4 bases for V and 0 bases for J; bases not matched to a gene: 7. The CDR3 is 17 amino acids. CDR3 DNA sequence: TGCGCCAGCAGCCGGAAGGAGCGGGAGGCCTCCTACAATGAGCAGTTCTTC. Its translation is CASSRKEREASYNEQFF.

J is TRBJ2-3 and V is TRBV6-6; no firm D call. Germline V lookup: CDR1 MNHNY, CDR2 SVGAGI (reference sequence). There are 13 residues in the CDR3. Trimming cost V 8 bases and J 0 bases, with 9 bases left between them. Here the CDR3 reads CASETWSTDTQYF. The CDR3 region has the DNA TGTGCCAGCGAAACCTGGAGCACAGATACGCAGTATTTT.

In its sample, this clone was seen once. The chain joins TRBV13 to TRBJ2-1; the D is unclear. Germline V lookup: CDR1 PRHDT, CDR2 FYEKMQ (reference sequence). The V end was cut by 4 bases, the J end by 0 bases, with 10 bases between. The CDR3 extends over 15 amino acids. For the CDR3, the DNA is TGTGCCAGCAGCTCCCTCGGATACTCCTACAATGAGCAGTTCTTC. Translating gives CASSSLGYSYNEQFF.

CDR3 in amino acids: CASSYGGSNQPQHF. CDR3 bases: TGTGCCAGCAGTTACGGGGGGAGCAATCAGCCCCAGCATTTT. The chain recombines TRBV6-5 with TRBJ1-5, with a tentative D call TRBD1 (5 bases). Germline V gene lookup returns CDR1 MNHEY and CDR2 SVGAGI. This CDR3 region has 14 residues. Trimming shortened V by 2 bases and J by 1 base, and 6 bases separated the two germline ends.

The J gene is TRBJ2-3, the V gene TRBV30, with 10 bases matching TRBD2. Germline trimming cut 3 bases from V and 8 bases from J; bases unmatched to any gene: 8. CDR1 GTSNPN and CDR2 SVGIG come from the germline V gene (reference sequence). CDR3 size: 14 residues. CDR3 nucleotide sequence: TGTGCCTGGAGCAGCGGGAGGGGTTTGGGTACGCAGTATTTT. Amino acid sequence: CAWSSGRGLGTQYF.

CDR3 sequence (DNA): TGTGCCAGCAGCTTAGGCCCCGGGACTATCTACGAGCAGTACTTC. Translation: CASSLGPGTIYEQYF. The gene calls are TRBV7-3 and TRBJ2-7, with 7 bases aligning to TRBD2. In germline, CDR1 is SGHTA, CDR2 FQGTGA. This CDR3 has 15 residues. Trimming cost V 2 bases and J 3 bases; bases outside gene matches: 7.

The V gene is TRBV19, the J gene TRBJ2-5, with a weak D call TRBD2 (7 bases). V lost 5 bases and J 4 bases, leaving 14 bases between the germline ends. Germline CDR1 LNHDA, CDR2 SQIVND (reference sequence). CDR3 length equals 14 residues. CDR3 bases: TGTGCCAGTAGTCCAAGGGGGGGCCCAGAGACCCAGTACTTC. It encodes CASSPRGGPETQYF. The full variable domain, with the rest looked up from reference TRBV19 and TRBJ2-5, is DGGITQSPKYLFRKEGQNVTLSCEQNLNHDAMYWYRQDPGQGLRLIYYSQIVNDFQKGDIAEGYSVSREKKESFPLTVTSAQKNPTAFYLCASSPRGGPETQYFGPGTRLLVL.